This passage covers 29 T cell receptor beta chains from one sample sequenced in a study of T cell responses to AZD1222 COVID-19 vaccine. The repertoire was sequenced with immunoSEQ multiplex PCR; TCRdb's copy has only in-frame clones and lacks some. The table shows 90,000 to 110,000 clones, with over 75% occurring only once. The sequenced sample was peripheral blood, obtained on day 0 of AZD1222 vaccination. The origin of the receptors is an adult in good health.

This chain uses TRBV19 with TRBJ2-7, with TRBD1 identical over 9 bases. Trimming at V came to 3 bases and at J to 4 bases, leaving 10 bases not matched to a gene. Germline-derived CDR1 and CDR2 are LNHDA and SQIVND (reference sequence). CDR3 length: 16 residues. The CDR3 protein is CASSIFGTGGDYEQYF. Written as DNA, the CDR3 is TGTGCCAGTAGTATTTTTGGAACAGGGGGCGATTACGAGCAGTACTTC.

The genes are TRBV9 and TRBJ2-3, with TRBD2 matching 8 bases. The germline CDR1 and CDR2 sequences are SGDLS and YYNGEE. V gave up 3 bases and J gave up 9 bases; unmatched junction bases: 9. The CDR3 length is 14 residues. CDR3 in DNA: TGTGCCAGCAGCGCCGACGGGCGGGGGGACACGCAGTATTTT. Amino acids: CASSADGRGDTQYF.

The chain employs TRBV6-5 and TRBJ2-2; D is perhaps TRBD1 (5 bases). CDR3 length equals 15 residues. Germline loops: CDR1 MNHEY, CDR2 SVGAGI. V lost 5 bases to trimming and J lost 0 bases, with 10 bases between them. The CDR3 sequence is CASSLDSANTGELFF. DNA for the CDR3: TGTGCCAGCAGTCTAGACAGCGCGAACACCGGGGAGCTGTTTTTT.

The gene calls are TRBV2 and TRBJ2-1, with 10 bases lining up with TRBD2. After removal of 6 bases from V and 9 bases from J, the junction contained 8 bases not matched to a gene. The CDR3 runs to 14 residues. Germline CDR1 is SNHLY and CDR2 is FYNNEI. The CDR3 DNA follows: TGTGCCAGCAGGGCTAGCGGGAGTATCAGTGAGCAGTTCTTC. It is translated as CASRASGSISEQFF.

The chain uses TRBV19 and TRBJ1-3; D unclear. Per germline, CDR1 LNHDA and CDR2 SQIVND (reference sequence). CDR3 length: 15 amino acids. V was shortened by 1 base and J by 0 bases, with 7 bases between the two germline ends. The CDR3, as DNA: TGTGCCAGTAGTATAGGTGGCAGCTCTGGAAACACCATATATTTT. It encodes CASSIGGSSGNTIYF.

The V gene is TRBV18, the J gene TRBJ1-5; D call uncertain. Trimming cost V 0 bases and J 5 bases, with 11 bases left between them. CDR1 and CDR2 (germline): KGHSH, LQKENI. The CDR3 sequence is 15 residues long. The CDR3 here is CASSPPGYRDQPQHF. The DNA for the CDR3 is TGTGCCAGCTCACCACCAGGGTACAGAGATCAGCCCCAGCATTTT.

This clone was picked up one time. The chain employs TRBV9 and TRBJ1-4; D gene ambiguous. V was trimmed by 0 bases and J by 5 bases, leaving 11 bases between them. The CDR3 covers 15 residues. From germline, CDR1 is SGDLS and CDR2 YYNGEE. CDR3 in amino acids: CASSVGSSMNEKLFF. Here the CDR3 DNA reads TGTGCCAGCAGCGTAGGATCAAGTATGAATGAAAAACTGTTTTTT. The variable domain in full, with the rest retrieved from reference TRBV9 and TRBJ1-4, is DSGVTQTPKHLITATGQRVTLRCSPRSGDLSVYWYQQSLDQGLQFLIQYYNGEERAKGNILERFSAQQFPDLHSELNLSSLELGDSALYFCASSVGSSMNEKLFFGSGTQLSVL.

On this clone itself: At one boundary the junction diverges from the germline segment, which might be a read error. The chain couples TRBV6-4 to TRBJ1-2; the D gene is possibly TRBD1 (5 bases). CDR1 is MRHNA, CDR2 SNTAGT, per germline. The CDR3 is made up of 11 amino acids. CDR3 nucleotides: TGTGCCAGCAGCGGAAGGGACCGCCTCGGCTTC. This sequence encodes CASSGRDRLGF.

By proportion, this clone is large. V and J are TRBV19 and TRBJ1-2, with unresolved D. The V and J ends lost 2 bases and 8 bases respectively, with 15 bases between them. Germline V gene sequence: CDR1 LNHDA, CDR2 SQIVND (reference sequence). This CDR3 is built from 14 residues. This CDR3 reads CASSIWGSPVGYTF. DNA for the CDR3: TGTGCCAGTAGTATATGGGGTTCCCCCGTGGGCTACACCTTC.

DNA of the CDR3: TGTGCCAGCAGTGCGGGTGGGACACCGGCAGAGACCCAGTACTTC. Translated: CASSAGGTPAETQYF. This chain joins TRBV2 and TRBJ2-5; D is possibly TRBD1 (6 bases). The CDR3 is 15 amino acids. CDR1 SNHLY and CDR2 FYNNEI come from the germline V gene. V was cut by 4 bases and J by 4 bases, with 16 bases left in between.

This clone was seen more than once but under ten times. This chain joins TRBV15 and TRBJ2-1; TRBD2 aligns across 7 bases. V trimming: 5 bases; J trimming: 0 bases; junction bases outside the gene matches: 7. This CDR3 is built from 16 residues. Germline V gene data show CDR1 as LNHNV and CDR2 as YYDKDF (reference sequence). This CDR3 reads CATSSTPGGSYNEQFF. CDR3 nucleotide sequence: TGTGCCACCAGCTCAACACCGGGGGGCTCCTACAATGAGCAGTTCTTC.

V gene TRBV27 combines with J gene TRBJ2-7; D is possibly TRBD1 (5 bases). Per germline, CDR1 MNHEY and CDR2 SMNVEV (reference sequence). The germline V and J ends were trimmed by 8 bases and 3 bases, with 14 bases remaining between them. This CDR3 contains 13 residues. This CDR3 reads CASGRQRNYEQYF. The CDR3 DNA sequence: TGTGCCAGCGGAAGACAGAGAAACTACGAGCAGTACTTC.

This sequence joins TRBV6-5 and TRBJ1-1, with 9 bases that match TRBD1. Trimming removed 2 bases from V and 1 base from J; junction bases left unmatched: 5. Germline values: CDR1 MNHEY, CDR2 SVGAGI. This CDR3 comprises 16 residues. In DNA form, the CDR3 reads TGTGCCAGCAGTTACCGGACAGGGGACCAGAACACTGAAGCTTTCTTT. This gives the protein CASSYRTGDQNTEAFF.

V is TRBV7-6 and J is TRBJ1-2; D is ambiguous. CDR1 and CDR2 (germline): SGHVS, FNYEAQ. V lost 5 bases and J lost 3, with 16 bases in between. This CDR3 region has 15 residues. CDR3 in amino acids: CASSPGPGSDYGYTF. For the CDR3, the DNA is TGTGCCAGCAGCCCCGGACCTGGAAGTGACTATGGCTACACCTTC.

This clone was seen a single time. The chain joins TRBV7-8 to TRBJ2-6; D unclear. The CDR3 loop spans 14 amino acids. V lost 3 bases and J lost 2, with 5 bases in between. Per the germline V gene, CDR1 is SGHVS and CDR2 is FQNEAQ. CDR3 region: CASSLVAGANVLTF. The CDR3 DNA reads TGTGCCAGCAGCTTGGTGGCTGGGGCCAACGTCCTGACTTTC.

The CDR3 nucleotides are TGTGCCAGCAGCTTAGACGGTAACTATGGCTACACCTTC. Protein product: CASSLDGNYGYTF. This chain uses TRBV11-2 with TRBJ1-2; D is uncertain. Germline-derived CDR1 and CDR2 are SGHAT and FQNNGV. The CDR3 length is 13 residues. Trimming removed 0 bases from V and 1 base from J, with 3 bases in between.

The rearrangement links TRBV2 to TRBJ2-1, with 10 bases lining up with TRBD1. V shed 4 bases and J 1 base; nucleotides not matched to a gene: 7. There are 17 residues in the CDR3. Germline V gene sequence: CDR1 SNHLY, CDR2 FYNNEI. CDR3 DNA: TGTGCCAGCAGTGGGGACAGGGGAGGAGAGTCCTACAATGAGCAGTTCTTC. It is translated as CASSGDRGGESYNEQFF.

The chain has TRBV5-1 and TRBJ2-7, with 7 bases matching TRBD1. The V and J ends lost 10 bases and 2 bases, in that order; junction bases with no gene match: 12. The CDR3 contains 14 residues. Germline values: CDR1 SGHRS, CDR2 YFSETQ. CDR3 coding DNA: TGCGCCGGACAGGTCGGGGTGCCTCCCTACGAGCAGTACTTC. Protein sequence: CAGQVGVPPYEQYF.

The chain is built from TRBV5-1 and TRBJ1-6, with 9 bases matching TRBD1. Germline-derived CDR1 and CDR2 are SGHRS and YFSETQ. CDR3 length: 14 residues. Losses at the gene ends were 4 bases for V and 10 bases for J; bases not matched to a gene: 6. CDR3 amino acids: CASSRDRVWSPLHF. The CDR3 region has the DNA TGCGCCAGCAGCCGGGACAGGGTGTGGTCACCCCTCCACTTT.

In DNA, the CDR3 is TGTGCCAGCGCCACAGACTACGAGCAGTACTTC. Residues: CASATDYEQYF. The rearrangement joins TRBV7-2 to TRBJ2-7; no reliable D call. This CDR3 is built from 11 residues. Per germline, CDR1 SGHTA and CDR2 FQGNSA. Between the trimmed V and J ends, which lost 8 bases and 3 bases, there was a span of 8 bases.

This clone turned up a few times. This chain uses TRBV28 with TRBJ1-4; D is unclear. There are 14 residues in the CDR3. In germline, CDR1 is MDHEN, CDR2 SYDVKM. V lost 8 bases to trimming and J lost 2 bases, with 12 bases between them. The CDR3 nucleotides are TGTGCCAGCGGCAGCTGGGCGACTAATGAAAAACTGTTTTTT. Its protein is CASGSWATNEKLFF.

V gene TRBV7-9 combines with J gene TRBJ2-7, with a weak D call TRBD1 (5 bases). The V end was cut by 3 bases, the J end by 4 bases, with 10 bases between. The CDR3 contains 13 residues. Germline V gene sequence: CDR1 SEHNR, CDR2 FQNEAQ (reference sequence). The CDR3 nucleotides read TGTGCCAGCAGCTTCCTTTACAGGTACGAGCAGTACTTC. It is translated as CASSFLYRYEQYF.

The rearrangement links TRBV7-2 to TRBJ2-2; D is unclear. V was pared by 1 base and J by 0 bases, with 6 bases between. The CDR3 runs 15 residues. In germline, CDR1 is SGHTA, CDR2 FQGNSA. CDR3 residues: CASSLVLTNTGELFF. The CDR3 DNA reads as TGTGCCAGCAGCTTAGTCCTCACGAACACCGGGGAGCTGTTTTTT.

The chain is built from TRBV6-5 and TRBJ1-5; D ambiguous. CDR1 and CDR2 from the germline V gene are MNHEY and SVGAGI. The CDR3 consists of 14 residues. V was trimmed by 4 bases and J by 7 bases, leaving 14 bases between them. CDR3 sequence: CASSLVRGDQPQHF. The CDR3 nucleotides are TGTGCCAGCAGTTTGGTTCGAGGAGACCAGCCCCAGCATTTT.

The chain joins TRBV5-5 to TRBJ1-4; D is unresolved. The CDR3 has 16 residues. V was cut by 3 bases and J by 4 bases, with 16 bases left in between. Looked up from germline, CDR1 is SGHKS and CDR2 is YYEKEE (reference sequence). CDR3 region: CASSSSTRRDNEKLFF. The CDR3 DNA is TGTGCCAGCAGCTCATCAACCAGGAGAGATAATGAAAAACTGTTTTTT.

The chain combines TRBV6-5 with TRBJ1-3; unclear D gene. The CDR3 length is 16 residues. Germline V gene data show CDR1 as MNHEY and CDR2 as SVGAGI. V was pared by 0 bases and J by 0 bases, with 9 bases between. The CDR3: CASSYSDWGSGNTIYF. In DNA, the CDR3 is TGTGCCAGCAGTTACTCGGACTGGGGCTCTGGAAACACCATATATTTT.

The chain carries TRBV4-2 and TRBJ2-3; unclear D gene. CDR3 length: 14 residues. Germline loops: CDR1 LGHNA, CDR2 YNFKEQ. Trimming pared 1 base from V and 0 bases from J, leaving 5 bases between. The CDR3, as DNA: TGTGCCAGCAGCCAAGGAGGTAGCACAGATACGCAGTATTTT. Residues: CASSQGGSTDTQYF.

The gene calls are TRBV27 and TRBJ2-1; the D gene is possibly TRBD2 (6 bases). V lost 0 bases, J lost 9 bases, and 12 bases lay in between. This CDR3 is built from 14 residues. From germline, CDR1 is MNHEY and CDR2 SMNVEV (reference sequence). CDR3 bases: TGTGCCAGCAGTTTATCTCCGGGACTTGGTGAGCAGTTCTTC. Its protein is CASSLSPGLGEQFF.

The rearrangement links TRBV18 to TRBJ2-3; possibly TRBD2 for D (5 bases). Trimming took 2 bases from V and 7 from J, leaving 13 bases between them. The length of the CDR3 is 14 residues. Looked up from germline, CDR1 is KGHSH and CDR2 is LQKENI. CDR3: CASSPEKSGNTQYF. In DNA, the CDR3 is TGTGCCAGCTCACCAGAGAAATCCGGGAATACGCAGTATTTT.